The source of this T cell receptor (beta chain) is a study of graft-versus-host responses after intestinal transplantation. Turning to the study itself: Each patient got anti-thymocyte globulin induction, then tacrolimus and steroids for roughly 3 years. General study findings and limits: Ileal or blood samples showed some GvH clones first, and such clones were also found in recipient marrow. Those patients showing graft-donor T cell macrochimerism displayed high graft-versus-host to host-versus-graft clonal ratios in allografts. With peak circulating GvH clone levels came an association with early post-transplant HvG declines.

As concerns this clone: What it recognizes is unknown.

The germline V gene encodes CDR1 LNHDA and CDR2 SQIVND (reference sequence). CDR3 length: 14 amino acids. V trimming: 11 bases; J trimming: 1 base; junction bases outside the gene matches: 6. Libraries were prepared by immunoSEQ multiplex PCR; TCRdb keeps only in-frame clonotypes and omits some of them. Of about 130,000 clones listed, about 90% were seen once; the top ten hold around 0.2%. This material consisted of unstimulated CD4+ T cells sorted from spleen or lymph node cells, taken before intestinal transplant. The TCR comes from a human donor who received an intestinal transplant. This rearrangement joins TRBV19 to TRBJ2-2; 8 positions agree with TRBD1. CDR3 region: CAVTGTGNTGELFF. CDR3 DNA sequence: TGTGCCGTGACCGGGACAGGGAACACCGGGGAGCTGTTTTTT.